Shown below are 30 T cell receptor beta chains from a single sample sequenced in a study of Graves' ophthalmopathy and Graves' hyperthyroidism. Amplifying from RNA transcripts, the study obtained TCR beta CDR3 regions. HTBI primers primed a first-round RT-PCR, and a second-round multiplex PCR followed. TCRdb reanalysed the multiplex PCR reads using MiXCR and keeps one entry per CDR3 protein. The sample shows around 670,000 distinct CDR3 sequences, around 40% of them seen only once. The sequenced sample consisted of peripheral blood. These receptors were obtained from an adult man with Graves' ophthalmopathy.

V gene TRBV12-3 or TRBV12-4 combines with J gene TRBJ2-2; no clear D gene. V was pared by 5 bases and J by 13 bases, with 14 bases between. The CDR3 has 12 residues. CDR3 residues: CASSPGPSRLFF. The CDR3 region has the DNA TGTGCCAGCAGTCCAGGCCCAAGTCGGCTGTTTTTT.

For this clonotype: Since a much larger clone is just one base distant, this may be a read error. The J gene is TRBJ2-7, the V gene TRBV2; tentative D call: TRBD2 (5 bases). The CDR3 runs to 11 residues. Trimming cost V 8 bases and J 7 bases, with 12 bases left between them. The germline CDR1 and CDR2 sequences are SNHLY and FYNNEI. Here the CDR3 DNA reads TGTGCCAGCGAGGGTGGGCGGGAGCAGTACTTC. This translates into CASEGGREQYF.

The chain combines TRBV6-5 with TRBJ2-7; 8 bases match TRBD1. This CDR3 contains 15 residues. In germline, CDR1 is MNHEY, CDR2 SVGAGI. The trim removed 6 bases at V and 0 bases at J, leaving 7 bases unmatched. CDR3 sequence: CASSYDRGSSYEQYF. In nucleotides, the CDR3 is TGTGCCAGCAGCTACGACAGGGGTAGCTCCTACGAGCAGTACTTC.

V and J are TRBV7-9 and TRBJ1-3, with 8 bases aligning to TRBD1. J lost 1 base, V lost 5 bases, and 7 bases had no gene match. Germline CDR1 SEHNR, CDR2 FQNEAQ (reference sequence). The CDR3 length is 16 residues. The CDR3, as DNA: TGTGCCAGCAGCCGCTACGACAGGGGATCTGGAAACACCATATATTTT. Translated, it gives CASSRYDRGSGNTIYF.

The chain couples TRBV25-1 to TRBJ2-2; perhaps TRBD2 as D (6 bases). This CDR3 region has 14 residues. The V gene's germline CDR1 is MGHDK and CDR2 SYGVNS. Trimming left V 11 bases short and J 4 bases short, with 17 bases between. CDR3 loop: CAWSVQGGTGELFF. The CDR3 bases are TGTGCCTGGAGTGTCCAGGGAGGCACCGGGGAGCTGTTTTTT.

With respect to this clonotype: Given a much more abundant clone one base away, this may be a read error. The rearrangement links TRBV7-2 to TRBJ2-7, with 10 positions matching TRBD1. The CDR3 loop spans 14 amino acids. The germline gives CDR1 SGHTA, CDR2 FQGNSA. DNA of the CDR3: TGTGCCAGCGGCTTAGACGGGACAGGGGACGAGCAGTACTTC. Translation: CASGLDGTGDEQYF.

This clonotype was recorded many times. The chain is built from TRBV10-2 and TRBJ1-4, with a possible D match to TRBD1 (5 bases). V lost 6 bases and J lost 0, with 14 bases in between. CDR1 and CDR2 (germline): WSHSY, SAAADI. The CDR3 sequence is 16 residues long. The CDR3 DNA follows: TGCGCCAGCAGATTGGGACGGAGAGCAACTAATGAAAAACTGTTTTTT. Protein sequence: CASRLGRRATNEKLFF.

On this clonotype itself: This may be a read error: a much more frequent sequence differs by one nucleotide. This chain uses TRBV10-3 with TRBJ2-7; D tentatively fits TRBD1 or TRBD2 (5 bases each). This CDR3 comprises 12 residues. CDR1 is ENHRY and CDR2 is SYGVKD in the germline V gene. The CDR3 bases are TGTGCCATCAGTCGGGGCAACTACGAGCAGTGCTTC. Its translation: CAISRGNYEQCF.

The V gene is TRBV7-3, the J gene TRBJ2-5; D is perhaps TRBD1 or TRBD2 (5 bases each). The germline CDR1 and CDR2 sequences are SGHTA and FQGTGA. The ends were cut back, 8 bases at V and 6 bases at J, with 19 bases in the middle. CDR3 length: 14 residues. The CDR3 DNA reads TGTGCCAGCTCACCCGGGCAGGGACCGAAGACCCAGTACTTC. It specifies CASSPGQGPKTQYF.

This chain links TRBV7-6 with TRBJ1-4, with a tentative D call TRBD1 (5 bases). This CDR3 is 15 amino acids long. Trimming removed 2 bases from V and 4 bases from J, with 11 bases in between. Germline loops: CDR1 SGHVS, CDR2 FNYEAQ. The CDR3 region has the DNA TGTGCCAGCAGCTTACCCCAGGGCCTTAATGAAAAACTGTTTTTT. Its translation is CASSLPQGLNEKLFF. The full variable domain, completed using reference TRBV7-6 and TRBJ1-4, is GAGVSQSPRYKVTKRGQDVALRCDPISGHVSLYWYRQALGQGPEFLTYFNYEAQQDKSGLPNDRFSAERPEGSISTLTIQRTEQRDSAMYRCASSLPQGLNEKLFFGSGTQLSVL.

The chain has TRBV11-2 and TRBJ1-2, with a weak D call TRBD1 (6 bases). Germline CDR1 is SGHAT and CDR2 is FQNNGV. V shed 5 bases and J shed 4 bases, with 14 bases lying between them. This CDR3 is built from 14 residues. The chain's CDR3 is CASSPRQEIYGYTF. The CDR3 bases are TGTGCCAGCAGCCCACGACAGGAGATCTATGGCTACACCTTC.

The genes are TRBV15 and TRBJ1-6; 8 bases are a match to TRBD1. V dropped 5 bases and J dropped 8; count of bases not matched to a gene: 11. The CDR3 contains 16 residues. CDR1 is LNHNV and CDR2 is YYDKDF in the germline V gene (reference sequence). CDR3 residues: CATSGTSGGWDSPLHF. DNA of the CDR3: TGTGCCACCAGCGGAACCTCAGGGGGCTGGGATTCACCCCTCCACTTT.

This clonotype has only one observation. V gene TRBV29-1 combines with J gene TRBJ2-5; D is unresolved. The CDR3 sequence is 11 residues long. CDR1 is SQVTM and CDR2 is ANQGSEA in the germline V gene. V was clipped by 4 bases and J by 5 bases, with 8 bases between them. DNA of the CDR3: TGCAGCGTTGCTGACGGGGAGACCCAGTACTTC. It specifies CSVADGETQYF.

Only one count was recorded for this clonotype. The rearrangement uses TRBV15 and TRBJ1-2, with 9 bases matching TRBD1. The CDR3 totals 11 residues. Germline V gives CDR1 LNHNV, CDR2 YYDKDF (reference sequence). Losses at the gene ends were 11 bases for V and 8 bases for J; bases not matched to a gene: 6. The CDR3 DNA reads TGTGCCGTCGGACAGGGGCTAGGCTACACCTTC. Translation gives CAVGQGLGYTF.

Comments on this clonotype: A read error may produce the germline difference seen at one junction end. The genes are TRBV7-9 and TRBJ2-7; no clear D. Germline CDR1 and CDR2: SEHNR and FQNEAQ (reference sequence). This CDR3 region has 14 residues. CDR3 amino acids: CANSLEAGSYEQYF. CDR3 nucleotides: TGTGCCAACAGCTTAGAGGCAGGATCCTACGAGCAGTACTTC.

This clonotype has just a few counts. The chain joins TRBV5-8 to TRBJ1-2; TRBD1 matches 7 bases. This CDR3 has 15 amino acids. CDR1 and CDR2 (germline): SGHTS, YDEGEE. The V segment lost 6 bases and the J segment 2 bases; nucleotides outside the gene matches: 10. The CDR3 bases are TGTGCCAGCAACCCGACAGGGCGTACAAACTATGGCTACACCTTC. Its protein product is CASNPTGRTNYGYTF.

This clonotype was seen more than once but under ten times. V usage is TRBV7-3 and J usage is TRBJ2-2; no clear D gene. The V gene lost 5 bases and the J gene lost 0 bases, with 13 bases spanning the gap. This CDR3 region has 16 residues. Germline CDR1 and CDR2: SGHTA and FQGTGA. CDR3: CASSASRFANTGELFF. CDR3 DNA sequence: TGTGCCAGCAGCGCCTCTAGGTTCGCGAACACCGGGGAGCTGTTTTTT.

A note on this clonotype: A much larger clone sits a single nucleotide away, making a read error possible. The chain is built from TRBV15 and TRBJ2-7; a weak D match, TRBD2 (6 bases). V lost 3 bases and J lost 0, with 9 bases in between. The V gene's germline CDR1 is LNHNV and CDR2 YYDKDF (reference sequence). There are 14 residues in the CDR3. CDR3 loop: CATSSGDFSYEQYF. The CDR3 bases are TGTGCCACCAGCAGTGGGGACTTCTCCTACGAGCAGTACTTC. The full variable domain, completed using reference TRBV15 and TRBJ2-7, is DAMVIQNPRYQVTQFGKPVTLSCSQTLNHNVMYWYQQKSSQAPKLLFHYYDKDFNNEADTPDNFQSRRPNTSFCFLDIRSPGLGDTAMYLCATSSGDFSYEQYFGPGTRLTVT.

This clonotype was counted between two and nine times. The genes are TRBV6-1 and TRBJ1-1; 8 bases align to TRBD1. This CDR3 is 14 amino acids long. The germline V gene has CDR1 MNHNS and CDR2 SASEGT. The V gene end was trimmed by 6 bases and the J gene end by 6 bases; junction bases not matched to a gene: 9. The CDR3 DNA sequence: TGTGCCAGCAGCCCCCGGACAGGGCGGGCTGAAGCTTTCTTT. Translated, it gives CASSPRTGRAEAFF.

This clonotype came up a few times. The CDR3 DNA reads as TGCGCCAGCAGCGATGGACCCAATAGCAATCAGCCCCAGCATTTT. Residues: CASSDGPNSNQPQHF. The chain uses TRBV5-1 and TRBJ1-5, with D unclear. The CDR3 is 15 residues long. Trimming pared 4 bases from V and 0 bases from J, leaving 11 bases between. Germline CDR1 and CDR2: SGHRS and YFSETQ.

This clonotype has only one observation. The V gene is TRBV10-1, the J gene TRBJ1-5; D perhaps matches TRBD1 (6 bases). Germline V gives CDR1 WNHNN, CDR2 SYGVQD (reference sequence). The ends were cut back, 4 bases at V and 5 bases at J, with 6 bases in the middle. This CDR3 region has 12 residues. CDR3 region: CASSAGDQPQHF. The CDR3 coding sequence is TGCGCCAGCAGTGCAGGGGATCAGCCCCAGCATTTT.

V and J are TRBV2 and TRBJ1-2, with D possibly being TRBD1 (6 bases). Germline-derived CDR1 and CDR2 are SNHLY and FYNNEI. V was pared by 10 bases and J by 8 bases, with 17 bases between. CDR3 length: 12 amino acids. This chain's CDR3 is CATGQRSGGYTF. As DNA, the CDR3 is TGTGCCACCGGACAGCGCTCTGGGGGCTACACCTTC.

The V and J genes are TRBV9 and TRBJ2-5; D unresolved. The CDR3 has 14 residues. V lost 4 bases and J 5 bases, leaving 15 bases between the germline ends. Germline-derived CDR1 and CDR2 are SGDLS and YYNGEE. CDR3 protein: CASSQGSSRETQYF. The CDR3 DNA follows: TGTGCCAGCAGCCAAGGGTCCAGCCGTGAGACCCAGTACTTC.

This chain joins TRBV3-1 and TRBJ2-2; D not certain. The germline CDR1 and CDR2 sequences are LGHDT and YNNKEL (reference sequence). The V end lost 8 bases, the J end lost 0 bases, and 10 bases lay between the germline ends. This CDR3 comprises 14 residues. The CDR3 protein is CASCMEANTGELFF. The CDR3 DNA is TGTGCCAGCTGCATGGAAGCGAACACCGGGGAGCTGTTTTTT.

This clonotype was seen repeatedly, ten times or more. The V and J genes are TRBV5-8 and TRBJ1-2, with D tentatively TRBD1 (5 bases). Trimming cost V 4 bases and J 7 bases, with 11 bases left between them. CDR1 SGHTS and CDR2 YDEGEE come from the germline V gene. The CDR3 is 12 residues long. The CDR3 loop is CASSGQGGGYTF. In DNA, the CDR3 is TGTGCCAGCAGCGGGCAGGGAGGTGGCTACACCTTC.

This clonotype occurred many times. This chain links TRBV7-9 with TRBJ1-5; D gene unclear. CDR3 length: 11 residues. Trimming cost V 8 bases and J 5 bases, with 7 bases left between them. Per the germline V gene, CDR1 is SEHNR and CDR2 is FQNEAQ (reference sequence). As DNA, the CDR3 is TGTGCCAGCCCCGGCGATCAGCCCCAGCATTTT. Protein: CASPGDQPQHF.

Regarding this clonotype: At one of its ends the junction is not consistent with the germline gene, which may arise from a read error. The rearrangement joins TRBV20-1 to TRBJ2-6; D gene unclear. Germline values: CDR1 DFQATT, CDR2 SNEGSKA (reference sequence). This CDR3 comprises 16 residues. The CDR3 DNA sequence: TGCAATGCTAGAGTTGTAGAAATCTCTGGGGCCAACGTCCTGACTTTC. Its translation is CNARVVEISGANVLTF.

This CDR3 reads CAISRTGGEQYF. The CDR3 DNA sequence: TGTGCCATCAGTCGGACAGGGGGTGAGCAGTACTTC. This chain uses TRBV10-3 with TRBJ2-7; 10 nucleotides agree with TRBD1. V lost 5 bases to trimming and J lost 7 bases; unmatched junction nucleotides: 2. From germline, CDR1 is ENHRY and CDR2 SYGVKD. The CDR3 totals 12 residues.

In the case of this clonotype: A junction end diverges from the germline sequence, so it may reflect a read error. The chain carries TRBV20-1 and TRBJ2-7; D gene unclear. The CDR3 runs 12 residues. CDR1 and CDR2 (germline): DFQATT, SNEGSKA (reference sequence). The CDR3 DNA sequence: TGCAGTGCCACTACCCCCTCCCTCGAGCGGTACTTC. Translating gives CSATTPSLERYF.

This clonotype has a single count. This chain links TRBV10-2 with TRBJ2-7; 9 bases agree with TRBD2. CDR3 length equals 13 residues. Germline V gene lookup returns CDR1 WSHSY and CDR2 SAAADI. V trimming: 7 bases; J trimming: 5 bases; junction bases outside the gene matches: 6. The CDR3 DNA reads TGCGCCAGCATGGCGGGAGGGCGACACGAGCAGTACTTC. This codes for CASMAGGRHEQYF.